One sample yielded the 13 T cell receptor beta chains listed below, sequenced in a study of cytomegalovirus exposure and HLA in healthy donors. Primers included in the PCR were 60 Vbeta and 13 Jbeta primers. Libraries were prepared by immunoSEQ multiplex PCR; TCRdb keeps only in-frame clonotypes and omits some of them. The data show roughly 160,000 clones, less than 85% seen once. Material: PBMCs. Every receptor here comes from a man in his 60s in good health and CMV-seronegative.

The chain links TRBV15 to TRBJ2-7, with 7 bases matching TRBD1. Germline V lookup: CDR1 LNHNV, CDR2 YYDKDF (reference sequence). Trimming cost V 1 base and J 1 base; bases outside gene matches: 4. The CDR3 extends over 15 amino acids. The CDR3 sequence is CATSRGGQLSYEQYF. For the CDR3, the DNA is TGTGCCACCAGCAGAGGGGGACAGCTATCCTACGAGCAGTACTTC.

This sequence joins TRBV9 and TRBJ1-1; the D is unclear. Germline V lookup: CDR1 SGDLS, CDR2 YYNGEE. Trimming pared 2 bases from V and 2 bases from J, leaving 10 bases between. The CDR3 spans 14 residues. The CDR3 nucleotides are TGTGCCAGCAGCGTGGGAGGGCGAAACACTGAAGCTTTCTTT. It is translated as CASSVGGRNTEAFF. The full variable domain, its missing parts supplied by reference TRBV9 and TRBJ1-1, is DSGVTQTPKHLITATGQRVTLRCSPRSGDLSVYWYQQSLDQGLQFLIQYYNGEERAKGNILERFSAQQFPDLHSELNLSSLELGDSALYFCASSVGGRNTEAFFGQGTRLTVV.

The chain uses TRBV7-2 and TRBJ1-2; D may be TRBD1 (6 bases). Germline V gene lookup returns CDR1 SGHTA and CDR2 FQGNSA. The length of the CDR3 is 13 residues. V lost 8 bases and J 4 bases, leaving 14 bases between the germline ends. CDR3 region: CASVTGQAYGYTF. The CDR3 DNA reads TGTGCCAGCGTTACAGGGCAGGCCTATGGCTACACCTTC.

The J gene is TRBJ2-2, the V gene TRBV5-4; 9 bases are shared with TRBD2. V was pared by 5 bases and J by 4 bases, with 6 bases of the junction left unmatched. The CDR3 is made up of 15 amino acids. The germline V gene has CDR1 SGHNT and CDR2 YYREEE (reference sequence). This CDR3 reads CASSVGGGATGELFF. Written as DNA, the CDR3 is TGTGCCAGCAGTGTGGGCGGGGGGGCCACCGGGGAGCTGTTTTTT.

The chain couples TRBV18 to TRBJ2-7; a weak D match, TRBD2 (5 bases). There are 14 residues in the CDR3. V lost 0 bases and J 8 bases, leaving 14 bases between the germline ends. CDR1 and CDR2 from the germline V gene are KGHSH and LQKENI. The CDR3 loop is CASSPPSMGSQQYF. In DNA form, the CDR3 reads TGTGCCAGCTCACCACCGTCGATGGGGAGCCAGCAGTACTTC.

This rearrangement joins TRBV19 to TRBJ2-4, with D possibly TRBD2 on 6 matching bases. This CDR3 comprises 17 residues. Trimming stripped 3 bases from V and 1 base from J, with 16 bases between. CDR1 LNHDA and CDR2 SQIVND come from the germline V gene (reference sequence). CDR3 bases: TGTGCCAGTAGTATGCGAGTACTAGCCGACGCCAAAAACATTCAGTACTTC. This sequence encodes CASSMRVLADAKNIQYF.

Here the CDR3 reads CASSQTGTGHTEAFF. The CDR3 DNA reads as TGTGCCAGCAGCCAAACCGGGACAGGGCACACTGAAGCTTTCTTT. The chain couples TRBV4-2 to TRBJ1-1, with 9 nucleotides matching TRBD1. CDR1 is LGHNA, CDR2 YNFKEQ, per germline. This CDR3 contains 15 residues. Trimming cost V 2 bases and J 3 bases; bases outside gene matches: 4.

V usage is TRBV7-2 and J usage is TRBJ1-4; D is unresolved. This CDR3 has 14 amino acids. Per germline, CDR1 SGHTA and CDR2 FQGNSA. Trimming left V 3 bases short and J 3 bases short, with 8 bases between. CDR3 region: CASSFSVANEKLFF. The DNA for the CDR3 is TGTGCCAGCAGCTTCAGCGTGGCTAATGAAAAACTGTTTTTT.

This chain uses TRBV5-1 with TRBJ1-3; weak D call: TRBD1 (5 bases). The ends were cut back, 2 bases at V and 0 bases at J, with 6 bases in the middle. Per the germline V gene, CDR1 is SGHRS and CDR2 is YFSETQ. This CDR3 region has 14 residues. CDR3 in amino acids: CASSFDSSGNTIYF. CDR3 coding DNA: TGCGCCAGCAGCTTTGACAGCTCTGGAAACACCATATATTTT.

The chain has TRBV19 and TRBJ1-2; D possibly corresponds to TRBD1 (6 bases). The CDR3 totals 13 residues. Trimming removed 8 bases at V and 3 bases at J, with 13 bases between. Germline loops: CDR1 LNHDA, CDR2 SQIVND (reference sequence). For the CDR3, the DNA is TGTGCCAGTGTCAACAGGGCGGACTATGGCTACACCTTC. It specifies CASVNRADYGYTF. The variable domain in full, with the rest retrieved from reference TRBV19 and TRBJ1-2, is DGGITQSPKYLFRKEGQNVTLSCEQNLNHDAMYWYRQDPGQGLRLIYYSQIVNDFQKGDIAEGYSVSREKKESFPLTVTSAQKNPTAFYLCASVNRADYGYTFGSGTRLTVV.

This chain links TRBV10-3 with TRBJ2-3; D remains ambiguous. Trimming left V 2 bases short and J 0 bases short, with 9 bases between. The V gene's germline CDR1 is ENHRY and CDR2 SYGVKD. The CDR3 extends over 15 amino acids. The CDR3 DNA sequence: TGTGCCATCAGTGAGGTGGCCTCTAGCACAGATACGCAGTATTTT. Translation gives CAISEVASSTDTQYF.

V usage is TRBV7-9 and J usage is TRBJ1-5, with 7 positions matching TRBD1. CDR1 SEHNR and CDR2 FQNEAQ come from the germline V gene (reference sequence). The V segment lost 5 bases and the J segment 2 bases; nucleotides outside the gene matches: 6. This CDR3 contains 15 residues. CDR3 DNA: TGTGCCAGCAGCCCGAGCGGACAGGGCAATCAGCCCCAGCATTTT. This translates into CASSPSGQGNQPQHF.

The V and J genes are TRBV6-5 and TRBJ1-2; D remains unclear. CDR3 length: 14 amino acids. V gave up 1 base and J gave up 2 bases, with 8 bases separating them. Germline V gives CDR1 MNHEY, CDR2 SVGAGI. CDR3 in DNA: TGTGCCAGCAGTTACTACGCAAGCAACTATGGCTACACCTTC. It specifies CASSYYASNYGYTF.